Below, 31 T cell receptor beta chains from the same sample are listed, as sequenced in a study of patients and donors after allogeneic stem cell transplantation. TCRdb ran MiXCR on the RT-PCR reads and lists one entry per CDR3 protein. The table has about a million distinct CDR3 sequences, 15% to 20% seen once. Sequenced input: blood, either unsorted or a sorted T cell fraction (not recorded which). These receptors all stem from a human donor who was either an allogeneic HSCT recipient or a stem cell or donor lymphocyte infusion donor (not recorded which). It is not recorded whose cells these are; they may come from a transplant donor.

This clonotype was seen ten or more times. J is TRBJ2-1 and V is TRBV5-1, with 9 bases lining up with TRBD2. Germline loops: CDR1 SGHRS, CDR2 YFSETQ. With 2 bases clipped from V and 7 bases from J, the junction kept 7 bases outside the gene matches. The CDR3 is made up of 15 amino acids. Here the CDR3 DNA reads TGCGCCAGCAGCTTCGGTACTAGCGGGTCAAATGAGCAGTTCTTC. This sequence encodes CASSFGTSGSNEQFF. Variable domain in full (rest from reference TRBV5-1 and TRBJ2-1): KAGVTQTPRYLIKTRGQQVTLSCSPISGHRSVSWYQQTPGQGLQFLFEYFSETQRNKGNFPGRFSGRQFSNSRSEMNVSTLELGDSALYLCASSFGTSGSNEQFFGPGTRLTVL.

This clonotype was recorded a few times. The chain carries TRBV12-3 or TRBV12-4 and TRBJ1-2, with D possibly TRBD1 on 5 matching bases. The CDR3 loop spans 14 amino acids. V was shortened by 5 bases and J by 5 bases, with 15 bases between the two germline ends. The DNA for the CDR3 is TGTGCCAGCAGTCCCTACACCGGGGCATATGGCTACACCTTC. This codes for CASSPYTGAYGYTF.

V and J are TRBV5-8 and TRBJ2-2; 7 bases are a match to TRBD1. With V trimmed by 4 bases and J by 3 bases, 6 bases remained unmatched. CDR1 is SGHTS and CDR2 is YDEGEE in the germline V gene. This CDR3 comprises 15 residues. CDR3 DNA: TGTGCCAGCAGCCGAACAGGGGTGGACACCGGGGAGCTGTTTTTT. Translation gives CASSRTGVDTGELFF.

This clonotype was counted only a few times. The V and J genes are TRBV2 and TRBJ1-1; no clear D gene. The CDR3 is made up of 15 amino acids. The V end lost 2 bases, the J end lost 5 bases, and 15 bases lay between the germline ends. Germline CDR1 SNHLY, CDR2 FYNNEI. This CDR3 reads CASSERRLSGTEAFF. CDR3 nucleotide sequence: TGTGCCAGCAGTGAACGACGGCTCTCTGGGACTGAAGCTTTCTTT. Variable domain in full (rest from reference TRBV2 and TRBJ1-1): EPEVTQTPSHQVTQMGQEVILRCVPISNHLYFYWYRQILGQKVEFLVSFYNNEISEKSEIFDDQFSVERPDGSNFTLKIRSTKLEDSAMYFCASSERRLSGTEAFFGQGTRLTVV.

This clonotype appeared a few times. The rearrangement joins TRBV20-1 to TRBJ1-1, with D possibly matching TRBD1 (5 bases). CDR3 length: 12 residues. From germline, CDR1 is DFQATT and CDR2 SNEGSKA (reference sequence). V lost 6 bases, J lost 3 bases, and 11 bases lay in between. The CDR3 is CSAPQGDTEAFF. The CDR3, as DNA: TGCAGTGCACCCCAAGGGGACACTGAAGCTTTCTTT.

This clonotype was seen a few times. The V gene is TRBV12-3 or TRBV12-4, the J gene TRBJ2-5; 14 bases map to TRBD2. There are 16 residues in the CDR3. V shed 1 base and J 5 bases; nucleotides not matched to a gene: 3. As DNA, the CDR3 is TGTGCCAGCAGTTTAGGGGGACTAGCGGGGGTCGAGACCCAGTACTTC. Its protein product is CASSLGGLAGVETQYF.

This clonotype was detected a few times. At one of its ends the junction is not consistent with the germline gene, which may arise from a read error. This chain uses TRBV12-3 or TRBV12-4 with TRBJ1-1; unclear D gene. The CDR3 has 14 residues. CDR3 amino acids: CATSLRNMNTEAFF. The CDR3 nucleotides read TGTGCCACCAGTTTGAGGAACATGAACACTGAAGCTTTCTTT.

This clonotype appeared a single time. The chain links TRBV5-1 to TRBJ2-2, with TRBD2 matching 10 bases. The CDR3 extends over 16 amino acids. CDR1 and CDR2 from the germline V gene are SGHRS and YFSETQ. V dropped 0 bases and J dropped 4; count of bases not matched to a gene: 3. The CDR3 DNA is TGCGCCAGCAGCTTGGTACTAGCGGGGTTCACCGGGGAGCTGTTTTTT. Translated, it gives CASSLVLAGFTGELFF. The variable domain in full, with the rest retrieved from reference TRBV5-1 and TRBJ2-2, is KAGVTQTPRYLIKTRGQQVTLSCSPISGHRSVSWYQQTPGQGLQFLFEYFSETQRNKGNFPGRFSGRQFSNSRSEMNVSTLELGDSALYLCASSLVLAGFTGELFFGEGSRLTVL.

For this clonotype: One end of the junction varies from germline; a read error may be responsible. V and J are TRBV6-1 and TRBJ1-2; D gene uncertain. Germline V lookup: CDR1 MNHNS, CDR2 SASEGT. This CDR3 is 13 amino acids long. The DNA of the CDR3 is TGTGCCAGCAATGAACGGGAGGTGCGGGGCTACACCTTC. Translated, it gives CASNEREVRGYTF.

This chain connects TRBV12-3 or TRBV12-4 to TRBJ2-3; perhaps TRBD2 as D (5 bases). The CDR3 has 17 amino acids. Trimming shortened V by 0 bases and J by 3 bases, and 16 bases separated the two germline ends. For the CDR3, the DNA is TGTGCCAGCAGTTTAGCAGACCTATCGGGGTGGACAGATACGCAGTATTTT. Translating gives CASSLADLSGWTDTQYF.

The V gene is TRBV3-1, the J gene TRBJ2-1, with TRBD2 identical over 8 bases. Germline CDR1 and CDR2: LGHDT and YNNKEL (reference sequence). This CDR3 is built from 17 residues. V lost 0 bases and J lost 8; bases outside the gene matches: 12. The CDR3 DNA reads TGTGCCAGCAGCCAAGATTTGGCGGGAGGCCCGGGGCATGAGCAGTTCTTC. Amino acids: CASSQDLAGGPGHEQFF.

This clonotype was seen a handful of times. This chain uses TRBV9 with TRBJ1-1; TRBD1 agrees at 8 bases. The V segment lost 4 bases and the J segment 4 bases; nucleotides outside the gene matches: 9. The germline V gene encodes CDR1 SGDLS and CDR2 YYNGEE. The CDR3 length is 15 residues. The CDR3 DNA follows: TGTGCCAGCAGCTACACTACAGGGGGGGGCACTGAAGCTTTCTTT. Its protein product is CASSYTTGGGTEAFF.

This clonotype was counted between two and nine times. CDR3 sequence: CASSQDPPFPYEQYF. CDR3 in DNA: TGCGCCAGCAGCCAAGATCCCCCATTTCCCTACGAGCAGTACTTC. The rearrangement links TRBV4-1 to TRBJ2-7; the D is unclear. The CDR3 has 15 amino acids. CDR1 MGHRA and CDR2 YSYEKL come from the germline V gene. The V and J ends lost 0 bases and 2 bases respectively, with 11 bases between them.

The gene calls are TRBV12-3 or TRBV12-4 and TRBJ2-2; 8 bases fit TRBD1. CDR3 length: 15 amino acids. With 5 bases clipped from V and 4 bases from J, the junction kept 6 bases outside the gene matches. In DNA form, the CDR3 reads TGTGCCAGCAGTCACCGGGACAGGAGCACCGGGGAGCTGTTTTTT. Its translation is CASSHRDRSTGELFF.

Only a few counts were recorded for this clonotype. The chain combines TRBV5-1 with TRBJ2-1; D assignment may be TRBD1 or TRBD2 (5 bases each). There are 15 residues in the CDR3. Between the trimmed V and J ends, which lost 5 bases and 5 bases, there was a span of 17 bases. CDR1 is SGHRS and CDR2 is YFSETQ in the germline V gene. Written as DNA, the CDR3 is TGCGCCAGCAGTTATGGGAACGGGGCGAACAATGAGCAGTTCTTC. Its protein product is CASSYGNGANNEQFF. Based on the CDR3 plus reference TRBV5-1 and TRBJ2-1, the full variable domain is KAGVTQTPRYLIKTRGQQVTLSCSPISGHRSVSWYQQTPGQGLQFLFEYFSETQRNKGNFPGRFSGRQFSNSRSEMNVSTLELGDSALYLCASSYGNGANNEQFFGPGTRLTVL.

The rearrangement joins TRBV11-3 to TRBJ2-5; 8 bases agree with TRBD2. In germline, CDR1 is SGHNT, CDR2 YENEEA. The CDR3 spans 16 residues. The trim removed 5 bases at V and 0 bases at J, leaving 8 bases unmatched. CDR3 DNA sequence: TGTGCCAGCAGCGGGGCTGGGCGGGAGGACCAAGAGACCCAGTACTTC. This codes for CASSGAGREDQETQYF.

This clonotype was observed at least ten times. This chain connects TRBV12-3 or TRBV12-4 to TRBJ1-2; D uncertain. The CDR3 contains 13 residues. Trimming removed 3 bases at V and 4 bases at J, with 9 bases between. CDR3 in DNA: TGTGCCAGCAGTTTTTGGCGAAGCTATGGCTACACCTTC. The encoded protein is CASSFWRSYGYTF.

This clonotype was detected many times. The chain employs TRBV7-2 and TRBJ1-5; tentative D call: TRBD1 (5 bases). The CDR3 is 15 residues long. Trimming left V 1 base short and J 5 bases short, with 12 bases between. CDR1 is SGHTA, CDR2 FQGNSA, per germline. CDR3 DNA: TGTGCCAGCAGCTTAGACCGACGGGGACATCAGCCCCAGCATTTT. Amino acid sequence: CASSLDRRGHQPQHF. Filled out from reference TRBV7-2 and TRBJ1-5, the complete variable domain reads GAGVSQSPSNKVTEKGKDVELRCDPISGHTALYWYRQSLGQGLEFLIYFQGNSAPDKSGLPSDRFSAERTGGSVSTLTIQRTQQEDSAVYLCASSLDRRGHQPQHFGDGTRLSIL.

V and J are TRBV7-8 and TRBJ1-5, with a possible D match to TRBD1 (6 bases). CDR1 is SGHVS and CDR2 is FQNEAQ in the germline V gene. The CDR3 is 16 residues long. V was clipped by 5 bases and J by 7 bases, with 21 bases between them. CDR3 nucleotide sequence: TGTGCCAGCAGCAGCAGCCAACAGGGTGGTGGACAGCCCCAGCATTTT. Amino acid sequence: CASSSSQQGGGQPQHF.

The chain uses TRBV12-3 or TRBV12-4 and TRBJ1-5, with 8 bases aligning to TRBD1. With V trimmed by 5 bases and J by 3 bases, 3 bases remained unmatched. CDR3 length: 14 amino acids. The CDR3 sequence is CASSRTGPNQPQHF. The CDR3 DNA reads TGTGCCAGCAGTCGGACAGGGCCCAATCAGCCCCAGCATTTT.

Only a few counts were recorded for this clonotype. The chain couples TRBV4-3 to TRBJ2-3, with a tentative D call TRBD2 (6 bases). CDR3 size: 15 residues. The ends were cut back, 11 bases at V and 0 bases at J, with 18 bases in the middle. Germline V gene sequence: CDR1 LGHNA, CDR2 YSLEER. CDR3 sequence: CAQRGRWDSTDTQYF. The CDR3 coding sequence is TGCGCCCAACGAGGGAGGTGGGACAGCACAGATACGCAGTATTTT.

This clonotype was detected only a few times. V and J are TRBV4-2 and TRBJ2-7; TRBD1 aligns across 8 bases. With 8 bases clipped from V and 4 bases from J, the junction kept 7 bases outside the gene matches. This CDR3 region has 13 residues. Germline CDR1 LGHNA, CDR2 YNFKEQ. CDR3 bases: TGTGCCAGCGTACAGGGGGGACCGTACGAGCAGTACTTC. Translation gives CASVQGGPYEQYF.

This chain uses TRBV29-1 with TRBJ2-7; a weak D match, TRBD1 (6 bases). Germline lookup yields CDR1 SQVTM and CDR2 ANQGSEA. This CDR3 spans 12 amino acids. Trimming took off 3 bases at V and 2 bases at J, with 8 bases between the two ends. Here the CDR3 DNA reads TGCAGCGTTGAGGACAGCACCTACGAGCAGTACTTC. Translated: CSVEDSTYEQYF.

This chain connects TRBV20-1 to TRBJ2-1; TRBD2 aligns across 13 bases. With 5 bases clipped from V and 6 bases from J, the junction kept 10 bases outside the gene matches. From germline, CDR1 is DFQATT and CDR2 SNEGSKA (reference sequence). The CDR3 sequence is 16 residues long. CDR3: CSAYSGTSGVLNEQFF. The CDR3 DNA reads TGCAGTGCTTACTCCGGGACTAGCGGGGTCCTCAATGAGCAGTTCTTC.

V gene TRBV5-6 combines with J gene TRBJ2-3, with D maybe TRBD1 (5 bases). The CDR3 length is 14 residues. Germline CDR1 reads SGHDT; CDR2 reads YYEEEE. V lost 4 bases, J lost 4 bases, and 13 bases lay in between. The CDR3 spells CASSPNIQADTQYF. As DNA, the CDR3 is TGTGCCAGCAGCCCTAATATACAGGCAGATACGCAGTATTTT.

This clonotype was counted only a few times. J is TRBJ1-4 and V is TRBV5-1; D remains ambiguous. The germline CDR1 and CDR2 sequences are SGHRS and YFSETQ. There are 15 residues in the CDR3. The V gene lost 0 bases and the J gene lost 4 bases, with 10 bases spanning the gap. The CDR3 protein is CASSLAVAVNEKLFF. Here the CDR3 DNA reads TGCGCCAGCAGCTTGGCCGTAGCAGTTAATGAAAAACTGTTTTTT.

This clonotype was seen a few times. The chain combines TRBV5-4 with TRBJ1-2, with D hard to call. This CDR3 has 15 amino acids. Looked up from germline, CDR1 is SGHNT and CDR2 is YYREEE (reference sequence). V lost 2 bases and J 0 bases, leaving 11 bases between the germline ends. DNA of the CDR3: TGTGCCAGCAGCTTCCTCCGGTCCGCTAACTATGGCTACACCTTC. Translating it yields CASSFLRSANYGYTF.

V is TRBV5-1 and J is TRBJ2-1, with 7 positions matching TRBD1. The CDR3 spans 14 residues. Per germline, CDR1 SGHRS and CDR2 YFSETQ. The V segment lost 2 bases and the J segment 4 bases; nucleotides outside the gene matches: 3. The CDR3 nucleotides are TGCGCCAGCAGCTTAGGGGGCTTTTACAATGAGCAGTTCTTC. Amino acid sequence: CASSLGGFYNEQFF. Full variable domain (missing parts from reference TRBV5-1 and TRBJ2-1): KAGVTQTPRYLIKTRGQQVTLSCSPISGHRSVSWYQQTPGQGLQFLFEYFSETQRNKGNFPGRFSGRQFSNSRSEMNVSTLELGDSALYLCASSLGGFYNEQFFGPGTRLTVL.

The V call is TRBV7-2, the J call TRBJ2-5; either TRBD1 or TRBD2 may fit D (5 bases each). CDR3 length: 13 residues. Germline assignment: CDR1 SGHTA and CDR2 FQGNSA. V lost 8 bases to trimming and J lost 3 bases, with 13 bases between them. CDR3 nucleotide sequence: TGTGCCAGCCACAGGTCCGGGGAAGAGACCCAGTACTTC. It is translated as CASHRSGEETQYF.

This clonotype was detected only a few times. The conserved final phenylalanine or tryptophan is absent from the CDR3, which likely points to a read error. This chain joins TRBV12-5 and TRBJ2-3; D is uncertain. The CDR3 loop spans 14 amino acids. V lost 6 bases and J lost 1, with 11 bases in between. Germline V lookup: CDR1 LGHNT, CDR2 FRNRAP. CDR3 loop: CASGRGYGTDTQYS. DNA for the CDR3: TGTGCTAGTGGCCGTGGGTACGGCACAGATACGCAGTATTCT.

This clonotype was counted a few times. This chain uses TRBV9 with TRBJ2-7; TRBD2 matches at 9 bases. CDR3 length: 14 residues. Trimming at V came to 2 bases and at J to 3 bases, leaving 3 bases not matched to a gene. CDR1 and CDR2 (germline): SGDLS, YYNGEE. The CDR3 is CASSVSGSNYEQYF. DNA of the CDR3: TGTGCCAGCAGCGTTAGCGGGAGTAACTACGAGCAGTACTTC. The whole variable domain, remainder taken from reference TRBV9 and TRBJ2-7, is DSGVTQTPKHLITATGQRVTLRCSPRSGDLSVYWYQQSLDQGLQFLIQYYNGEERAKGNILERFSAQQFPDLHSELNLSSLELGDSALYFCASSVSGSNYEQYFGPGTRLTVT.